This entry is about one T cell receptor (beta chain). V lost 2 bases to trimming and J lost 5 bases; unmatched junction nucleotides: 6. The CDR3 extends over 14 amino acids. Germline CDR1 and CDR2: SGHNT and YYREEE (reference sequence). The source of the sample is a study of beta chain features in type 1 diabetes. Post-sort purity exceeded 98% for all sorted populations. Expressed TCRB transcripts were sequenced because the isolated RNA had all been reverse transcribed beforehand. Sequencing was performed with immunoSEQ multiplex PCR; in TCRdb, only in-frame clones are kept and a portion is missing. This table holds under 350,000 clones, 7.5% to 9.5% found once.

Sequenced material: central memory CD4+ T cells from blood. The source of this sequence is a woman younger than 30 in good health. The chain recombines TRBV5-4 with TRBJ2-5; 7 bases fit TRBD1. The chain's CDR3 is CASSLQGLRETQYF. DNA of the CDR3: TGTGCCAGCAGCTTACAGGGGTTGCGGGAGACCCAGTACTTC.